One sample yielded the 12 T cell receptor beta chains listed below, sequenced in a study of regulatory T cells in long-lasting Graves disease (dated by TCRdb to 2020 to 2023). Libraries were made using multiplex PCR. The data were produced on an Illumina HiSeq 4000. TCR beta libraries were built with iRepertoire HTBI primers and Arm-PCR amplification of CDR3 regions. TCRdb reprocessing: public reads trimmed at Q25 with fastp, clones called with MiXCR, in-frame beta chains kept. Identical CDR3 proteins give one entry, which carries the most common genes and DNA. For this sample the table gives approximately 350,000 distinct CDR3 sequences, of which around 15% were detected only once. About 32% of the sample lies in the top ten. Interpreted using the paper, the time point label stands for: newly diagnosed GD, antithyroid drugs for less than 3 months. For both TCR sequencing and RNA sequencing, RNA was extracted from PBMCs using TRIzol.

This same sample was also taken into another study, of T cells in Graves' hyperthyroidism and ophthalmopathy.

The sequencing here drew on peripheral blood mononuclear cells (PBMCs), taken at new diagnosis, from a patient treated with antithyroid drugs. These receptors were taken from a man in his forties with Graves disease. Donor details come from another sample of the same person, matched by shared clones.

Only a few counts were recorded for this clonotype. This clone may be a read error of a much larger clone one base away. The chain recombines TRBV30 with TRBJ2-3; D is unclear. CDR1 GTSNPN and CDR2 SVGIG come from the germline V gene (reference sequence). The CDR3 consists of 13 residues. The CDR3 DNA is TGTGCCTGGAGTAGGCAGGTCTCAGATCCGCAGTATTTT. It yields the protein CAWSRQVSDPQYF.

This clonotype was recorded many times. J is TRBJ2-5 and V is TRBV20-1; 12 bases agree with TRBD2. This CDR3 contains 14 residues. Looked up from germline, CDR1 is DFQATT and CDR2 is SNEGSKA (reference sequence). V shed 5 bases and J 4 bases; nucleotides not matched to a gene: 5. The CDR3 coding sequence is TGCAGTGCTCAACTAGCGGGGGGTGTAGAGACCCAGTACTTC. As protein: CSAQLAGGVETQYF.

This clonotype was seen repeatedly, ten times or more. This likely comes from a read error, as the CDR3 has no conserved phenylalanine or tryptophan at its end. The gene calls are TRBV28 and TRBJ2-3; D is possibly TRBD2 (7 bases). Germline CDR1 is MDHEN and CDR2 is SYDVKM. With 6 bases removed from V and 8 bases from J, the gap between germline ends came to 15 bases. CDR3 length: 13 amino acids. For the CDR3, the DNA is TGTGCCAGCAGGAGGGGGGGCTTGGGTACGCAGTATTCT. Amino acids: CASRRGGLGTQYS.

J is TRBJ1-1 and V is TRBV7-2; D is uncertain. There are 14 residues in the CDR3. V was clipped by 2 bases and J by 1 base, with 8 bases between them. The V gene's germline CDR1 is SGHTA and CDR2 FQGNSA. CDR3 region: CASSLTFPNTEAFF. CDR3 coding DNA: TGTGCCAGCAGCTTAACTTTCCCGAACACTGAAGCTTTCTTT. The whole variable domain, filled in from reference TRBV7-2 and TRBJ1-1, reads GAGVSQSPSNKVTEKGKDVELRCDPISGHTALYWYRQSLGQGLEFLIYFQGNSAPDKSGLPSDRFSAERTGGSVSTLTIQRTQQEDSAVYLCASSLTFPNTEAFFGQGTRLTVV.

This clonotype was seen at least ten times. The rearrangement uses TRBV2 and TRBJ2-1; weak D call: TRBD2 (5 bases). V lost 6 bases and J 3 bases, leaving 12 bases between the germline ends. The CDR3 spans 14 residues. The germline gives CDR1 SNHLY, CDR2 FYNNEI. The CDR3 coding sequence is TGTGCCAGCAGGGAGGACCGAGGCTACAATGAGCAGTTCTTC. Its translation is CASREDRGYNEQFF.

The table lists this clonotype with many counts. This rearrangement joins TRBV18 to TRBJ2-7; D unresolved. Trimming took off 1 base at V and 2 bases at J, with 9 bases between the two ends. CDR3 length: 14 amino acids. Germline values: CDR1 KGHSH, CDR2 LQKENI. CDR3 sequence reads: CASSPLGRTYEQYF. The DNA for the CDR3 is TGTGCCAGCTCACCACTCGGCAGGACCTACGAGCAGTACTTC.

This clonotype was seen repeatedly, ten times or more. The rearrangement links TRBV7-3 to TRBJ2-1; no clear D. Germline CDR1 and CDR2: SGHTA and FQGTGA. The CDR3 has 12 residues. Deletions cut 0 bases from V and 9 bases from J, with 6 bases between. The CDR3 DNA sequence: TGTGCCAGCAGCTTAACCTCTAGTGAGCAGTTCTTC. Translation: CASSLTSSEQFF.

A remark on this clonotype: A far larger clone lies a single base away; this is likely a read error. This chain connects TRBV3-2 to TRBJ2-7; the table's D call, TRBD1, has no DNA check behind it. TRBV3-2 is classified as a pseudogene. The CDR3 is 14 residues long. The CDR3 bases are TGTGCCAGCAGCCGAGCCGGGGTTTACTACGGGCAGTACTTC. It encodes CASSRAGVYYGQYF.

In this sample, this clonotype turned up a few times. The chain carries TRBV27 and TRBJ2-2; TRBD1 agrees at 10 bases. The germline V gene has CDR1 MNHEY and CDR2 SMNVEV (reference sequence). The J segment lost 5 bases and the V segment lost 3 bases, leaving 9 bases of the junction unmatched. This CDR3 comprises 17 residues. The DNA for the CDR3 is TGTGCCAGCAGTTTCCCCTTCCGGACAGGGGGGACCGGGGAGCTGTTTTTT. Translation gives CASSFPFRTGGTGELFF.

The chain links TRBV7-8 to TRBJ2-7; 7 nucleotides agree with TRBD1. The CDR3 runs 15 residues. Per the germline V gene, CDR1 is SGHVS and CDR2 is FQNEAQ. Unmatched junction bases numbered 7, after V lost 4 bases and J lost 1 base. DNA of the CDR3: TGTGCCAGCAGCTACCAGTCAGGGGGTTCCTACGAGCAGTACTTC. Translated: CASSYQSGGSYEQYF.

This clonotype was counted between two and nine times. The chain carries TRBV5-5 and TRBJ2-7; 7 nucleotides line up with TRBD1. This CDR3 has 15 amino acids. J gave up 3 bases and V 5 bases, and 11 bases lay outside the gene matches. The germline CDR1 and CDR2 sequences are SGHKS and YYEKEE (reference sequence). CDR3 protein: CASRPDRASGYEQYF. The CDR3 bases are TGTGCCAGCAGGCCCGACAGGGCGTCCGGCTACGAGCAGTACTTC.

This clonotype was seen only a few times. This chain connects TRBV20-1 to TRBJ1-5; 7 nucleotides match TRBD1. Germline-derived CDR1 and CDR2 are DFQATT and SNEGSKA (reference sequence). This CDR3 contains 13 residues. J was trimmed by 3 bases and V by 5 bases; bases with no gene match: 4. CDR3 nucleotide sequence: TGCAGTGCTGAAGACAGGGTCAATCAGCCCCAGCATTTT. Translating gives CSAEDRVNQPQHF.